The 10 T cell receptor beta chains given below trace back to one sample, sequenced in a study of blood T cell repertoires in COVID-19. Only in-frame clones appear in the TCRdb table, and some are missing; sequencing was by immunoSEQ multiplex PCR. The table has fewer than 300,000 clones, around 90% seen once. The sequencing sample was made of PBMCs or T cells enriched from blood (not recorded which). The receptors derive from a woman in her twenties or thirties who had recovered from COVID-19.

The gene calls are TRBV10-3 and TRBJ2-1; 8 nucleotides line up with TRBD2. Trimming took 10 bases from V and 6 from J; bases not matched to a gene: 14. CDR3 length: 15 amino acids. Germline V gives CDR1 ENHRY, CDR2 SYGVKD. CDR3 bases: TGTGCCACTATTCCGGGAGGGATCTTAGTCAATGAGCAGTTCTTC. Translating it yields CATIPGGILVNEQFF.

This chain joins TRBV2 and TRBJ1-1, with D tentatively TRBD1 (6 bases). This CDR3 has 14 amino acids. Per germline, CDR1 SNHLY and CDR2 FYNNEI. The V and J ends lost 2 bases and 0 bases respectively, with 7 bases between them. The CDR3 here is CASSEPGVNTEAFF. CDR3 bases: TGTGCCAGCAGTGAACCAGGGGTGAACACTGAAGCTTTCTTT.

This clone came up once. The chain couples TRBV6-6 to TRBJ2-1; 11 nucleotides match TRBD2. Germline assignment: CDR1 MNHNY and CDR2 SVGAGI (reference sequence). Trimming cost V 4 bases and J 3 bases; bases outside gene matches: 5. CDR3 length: 16 amino acids. CDR3 sequence reads: CASSSILAGVYNEQFF. In DNA, the CDR3 is TGTGCCAGCAGTTCCATACTAGCGGGAGTCTACAATGAGCAGTTCTTC.

This chain joins TRBV10-3 and TRBJ2-2, with unresolved D. Trimming pared 4 bases from V and 4 bases from J, leaving 4 bases between. This CDR3 has 12 residues. CDR1 is ENHRY and CDR2 is SYGVKD in the germline V gene. The CDR3, as DNA: TGTGCCATCAGTGGGGCCACCGGGGAGCTGTTTTTT. Its translation is CAISGATGELFF.

The gene calls are TRBV30 and TRBJ1-2; D might be TRBD1 (6 bases). Trimming took off 4 bases at V and 7 bases at J, with 10 bases between the two ends. Germline lookup yields CDR1 GTSNPN and CDR2 SVGIG (reference sequence). The length of the CDR3 is 11 residues. DNA of the CDR3: TGTGCCTGGACCCAAGGGGGTGGCTACACCTTC. This codes for CAWTQGGGYTF.

The CDR3 loop reads CAISGVRGGGQPQHF. In DNA, the CDR3 is TGTGCCATCAGTGGGGTCAGGGGCGGAGGTCAGCCCCAGCATTTT. The gene calls are TRBV10-3 and TRBJ1-5, with D possibly being TRBD1 (6 bases). The germline gives CDR1 ENHRY, CDR2 SYGVKD. The CDR3 contains 15 residues. Trimming removed 4 bases at V and 6 bases at J, with 16 bases between.

The rearrangement joins TRBV30 to TRBJ2-5, with 10 bases that match TRBD2. Germline V gene data show CDR1 as GTSNPN and CDR2 as SVGIG (reference sequence). This CDR3 has 14 amino acids. V was clipped by 7 bases and J by 1 base; unmatched bases: 6. The CDR3 region is CALSRTSGQETQYF. CDR3 in DNA: TGTGCCTTATCTCGGACTAGCGGCCAAGAGACCCAGTACTTC.

The V call is TRBV30, the J call TRBJ2-5; a possible D gene is TRBD1 (5 bases). Germline V gene sequence: CDR1 GTSNPN, CDR2 SVGIG (reference sequence). V lost 3 bases and J 0 bases, leaving 14 bases between the germline ends. The CDR3 has 15 amino acids. In nucleotides, the CDR3 is TGTGCCTGGAGATGGGGCAGGGCCGACCAAGAGACCCAGTACTTC. This codes for CAWRWGRADQETQYF.

This clone was seen once. The J gene is TRBJ2-3, the V gene TRBV4-3; D uncertain. Germline CDR1 reads LGHNA; CDR2 reads YSLEER. The CDR3 has 15 amino acids. Trimming removed 1 base from V and 4 bases from J, with 12 bases in between. The CDR3 region is CASSQGSAAPDTQYF. DNA of the CDR3: TGCGCCAGCAGCCAAGGGAGTGCGGCCCCAGATACGCAGTATTTT.

The J gene is TRBJ2-1, the V gene TRBV7-9; D is possibly TRBD1 (5 bases). The CDR3 runs 14 residues. Trimming cost V 1 base and J 12 bases, with 16 bases left between them. CDR1 SEHNR and CDR2 FQNEAQ come from the germline V gene (reference sequence). CDR3 DNA: TGTGCCAGCAGCTTAGAATCGGTAGGGGTAGGGCAGTTCTTC. The encoded protein is CASSLESVGVGQFF.